This TCR beta chain was found in a study of technical replicates of blood from several donors. Unmatched junction bases numbered 3, after V lost 4 bases and J lost 3 bases. CDR1 is GTSNPN, CDR2 SVGIG, per germline (reference sequence). This CDR3 comprises 12 residues. Generated by immunoSEQ multiplex PCR, the TCRdb table keeps only in-frame clones and is missing some. Of approximately 87,000 clones listed, 91% are singletons. The chain recombines TRBV30 with TRBJ2-7; 7 bases fit TRBD1. Input material: T cells isolated from PBMCs. The source of this sequence is a human donor in good health. Some clones in this sample may be carry-over from other donors' samples. CDR3: CAWKGTDYEQYF. The DNA of the CDR3 is TGTGCCTGGAAAGGGACAGACTACGAGCAGTACTTC. The full variable domain, in which reference TRBV30 and TRBJ2-7 provide the parts outside the CDR3, is SQTIHQWPATLVQPVGSPLSLECTVEGTSNPNLYWYRQAAGRGLQLLFYSVGIGQISSEVPQNLSASRPQDRQFILSSKKLLLSDSGFYLCAWKGTDYEQYFGPGTRLTVT.